These 5 T cell receptor beta chains were sequenced from one sample in a study of cytomegalovirus exposure and HLA in healthy donors. The PCR contained 60 Vbeta and 13 Jbeta primers. Clones were read by immunoSEQ multiplex PCR, and TCRdb kept only the in-frame ones, dropping some. The table records around 190,000 clones, roughly 86% of them present only once. Input material: PBMCs. The receptors come from a man aged 35 to 55 in good health and CMV-seropositive.

V usage is TRBV19 and J usage is TRBJ2-3; the match to TRBD2 covers 9 bases. Germline V gene sequence: CDR1 LNHDA, CDR2 SQIVND (reference sequence). Losses at the gene ends were 4 bases for V and 0 bases for J; bases not matched to a gene: 11. The CDR3 loop spans 18 amino acids. The chain's CDR3 is CASSTTSGTGPSTDTQYF. CDR3 bases: TGTGCCAGTAGTACGACTAGCGGTACAGGACCTAGCACAGATACGCAGTATTTT.

The V gene is TRBV6-1, the J gene TRBJ1-1, with D uncertain. Trimming took off 2 bases at V and 3 bases at J, with 13 bases between the two ends. CDR1 is MNHNS, CDR2 SASEGT, per germline. The CDR3 is 15 amino acids. The chain's CDR3 is CASSEPQPPYTEAFF. CDR3 coding DNA: TGTGCCAGCAGTGAACCACAGCCTCCCTACACTGAAGCTTTCTTT.

The chain combines TRBV5-1 with TRBJ2-2, with D tentatively TRBD1 (6 bases). The CDR3 has 15 amino acids. The germline CDR1 and CDR2 sequences are SGHRS and YFSETQ. V lost 4 bases, J lost 4 bases, and 14 bases lay in between. CDR3 sequence reads: CASSARGEGTGELFF. CDR3 DNA sequence: TGCGCCAGCAGCGCCAGGGGAGAGGGCACCGGGGAGCTGTTTTTT.

The chain combines TRBV5-1 with TRBJ1-4; 11 bases align to TRBD1. After removal of 6 bases from V and 8 bases from J, the junction contained 6 bases not matched to a gene. The germline gives CDR1 SGHRS, CDR2 YFSETQ. The CDR3 sequence is 14 residues long. The CDR3 is CASTTGTGGEKLFF. For the CDR3, the DNA is TGCGCCAGCACCACCGGGACAGGGGGAGAAAAACTGTTTTTT.

The chain couples TRBV19 to TRBJ2-2, with TRBD1 matching over 8 bases. The trim removed 2 bases at V and 8 bases at J, leaving 13 bases unmatched. The germline gives CDR1 LNHDA, CDR2 SQIVND (reference sequence). The CDR3 consists of 17 residues. The CDR3 DNA follows: TGTGCCAGTAGTATAATGGGCAAGACAGGGGAAGGAGGGGAGCTGTTTTTT. It codes for CASSIMGKTGEGGELFF.